The clone carrying this TCR beta chain was seen a few times. The antigen is not known. Template switching with 5'RACE generated the TCR cDNA and added a universal primer site and UMIs. TCRdb analysed the 5' RACE reads with MiXCR anew, one entry per CDR3 protein. Among about 550,000 distinct CDR3 sequences listed, 19% were seen once. CDR3 length: 14 residues. Trimming took 5 bases from V and 3 from J, leaving 15 bases between them. CDR1 and CDR2 from the germline V gene are SGHRS and YFSETQ. This record belongs to a study of T cells after yellow fever vaccination. In the study overall: Low-cell-number fractions underwent preparation using SMART-Seq v4 Ultra Low Input.

Whole-study results and caveats: FACS-sorted repertoires might harbor abundant contaminating clonotypes from the bulk population. Booster sampling recovered most clones from primary vaccination (less than 97% CD4, just over 85% CD8).

Here the sequenced sample was PBMCs, taken 15 days after the yellow fever booster vaccination. The genes are TRBV5-1 and TRBJ2-7; tentatively, D is TRBD2 (6 bases). This TCR derives from a man aged 30 to 39 who received the YFV17D yellow fever vaccine. For the CDR3, the DNA is TGCGCCAGCAGTGGGGGACTGGCAGACTACGAGCAGTACTTC. Its translation: CASSGGLADYEQYF.